The 8 T cell receptor beta chains reported below all come from one sample, sequenced in a study of blood T cell repertoires in COVID-19. Measured with immunoSEQ multiplex PCR; TCRdb has only the in-frame clones, and not every one. Here the sample spans 200,000 to 250,000 clones, more than 70% being singletons. Sequencing was performed on peripheral blood. These receptors came from a woman aged 25-40 years with COVID-19, enrolled during active disease.

V and J are TRBV19 and TRBJ2-1; tentatively, D is TRBD2 (5 bases). Germline V lookup: CDR1 LNHDA, CDR2 SQIVND (reference sequence). CDR3 length: 15 residues. V shed 5 bases and J shed 4 bases, with 15 bases lying between them. CDR3 in DNA: TGTGCCAGTAGTTTCTTTCGGGAAGGGTACAATGAGCAGTTCTTC. As protein: CASSFFREGYNEQFF.

This clone was recorded once. The chain is built from TRBV12-3 or TRBV12-4 and TRBJ1-6; no clear D gene. V dropped 6 bases and J dropped 10 bases, with 10 bases sitting between them. The CDR3 sequence is 12 residues long. The CDR3 is CASRVARSPLHF. DNA of the CDR3: TGTGCCAGCAGGGTCGCTAGGTCACCCCTCCACTTT.

The chain carries TRBV5-1 and TRBJ2-1; no clear D gene. The CDR3 length is 11 residues. The germline V and J ends were trimmed by 2 bases and 8 bases, with 5 bases remaining between them. Germline CDR1 reads SGHRS; CDR2 reads YFSETQ. The CDR3 bases are TGCGCCAGCAGCTTTGAGGATGAGCAGTTCTTC. Its translation: CASSFEDEQFF.

The chain recombines TRBV5-6 with TRBJ1-5, with D possibly TRBD1 on 5 matching bases. V lost 4 bases to trimming and J lost 0 bases, with 11 bases between them. CDR1 and CDR2 (germline): SGHDT, YYEEEE. CDR3 length equals 15 residues. In DNA form, the CDR3 reads TGTGCCAGCAGCCTGGCCGGGGGTAGCAATCAGCCCCAGCATTTT. It codes for CASSLAGGSNQPQHF.

The chain has TRBV9 and TRBJ2-1; no firm D call. The CDR3 sequence is 16 residues long. Trimming took 0 bases from V and 3 from J, leaving 13 bases between them. Germline lookup yields CDR1 SGDLS and CDR2 YYNGEE. The CDR3 loop reads CASSVAGDSYYNEQFF. CDR3 nucleotide sequence: TGTGCCAGCAGCGTAGCAGGTGATTCTTACTACAATGAGCAGTTCTTC.

This clone was counted a few times. The rearrangement uses TRBV6-2 or TRBV6-3 and TRBJ2-5; D unresolved. The germline V and J ends were trimmed by 5 bases and 4 bases, with 17 bases remaining between them. Per germline, CDR1 MNHEY and CDR2 SVGEGT. This CDR3 comprises 15 residues. The CDR3 loop is CASSQGQAGSETQYF. In DNA form, the CDR3 reads TGTGCCAGCAGTCAAGGCCAGGCCGGCTCAGAGACCCAGTACTTC.

The gene calls are TRBV18 and TRBJ2-2, with TRBD1 identical over 11 bases. Germline CDR1 is KGHSH and CDR2 is LQKENI. Trimming at V came to 6 bases and at J to 4 bases, leaving 4 bases not matched to a gene. There are 15 residues in the CDR3. Written as DNA, the CDR3 is TGTGCCAGCTCTCGGGACAGGGGGATCACCGGGGAGCTGTTTTTT. Encoded protein: CASSRDRGITGELFF.

The chain uses TRBV4-2 and TRBJ2-3; D unresolved. V was pared by 2 bases and J by 4 bases, with 10 bases between. CDR1 and CDR2 from the germline V gene are LGHNA and YNFKEQ. The CDR3 extends over 14 amino acids. The CDR3 region is CASSQSLGADTQYF. In nucleotides, the CDR3 is TGTGCCAGCAGCCAATCCCTAGGCGCAGATACGCAGTATTTT.